The clone carrying this T cell receptor beta chain was detected a few times. Its target is not known. This entry is derived from a study of T cells in lung cancer brain metastases. The CDR3 contains 14 residues. Trimming stripped 6 bases from V and 2 bases from J, with 13 bases between. Germline CDR1 MNHEY, CDR2 SVGAGI. Libraries were prepared by immunoSEQ multiplex PCR; TCRdb keeps only in-frame clonotypes and omits some of them. The repertoire holds about 5,600 clones, with around 84% as singletons. Study-wide points: Compared with paired primaries, brain metastases showed fewer unique productive clones (around 1,500 versus 5,000). The analysis could not control for preoperative corticosteroids affecting T cell infiltration in brain metastases. Paired lesions shared few clones; most were lesion-specific (mean Morisita roughly 0.25).

The specimen was tumor tissue from a brain metastasis. The TCR originated in a man aged 50-59 years with non-small cell lung cancer that had spread to the brain. The chain employs TRBV6-5 and TRBJ1-2; no clear D gene. The CDR3 region is CASSRNLGNYGYTF. The CDR3 DNA reads as TGTGCCAGCAGCCGGAACTTGGGAAACTATGGCTACACCTTC.